The T cell receptor beta chain described here comes from a study of cytomegalovirus exposure and HLA in healthy donors. Study-level results: 150 or so TCR beta chains were listed as cytomegalovirus-associated.

This clone has only a few counts. Antigen unknown. The ends were cut back, 6 bases at V and 5 bases at J, with 17 bases in the middle. The CDR3 spans 15 residues. Germline CDR1 is MGHRA and CDR2 is YSYEKL. A multiplex PCR was run with 60 Vbeta primers and 13 Jbeta primers. In the original processing: In a later analysis, the count reached roughly 80 million unique TCR beta chains, with 8.5 million to 14 million shared. The data were produced by immunoSEQ multiplex PCR, yet TCRdb's version contains in-frame clones alone and is incomplete. The V and J calls and clone size come from that table; D and trimming were worked out from the DNA. This table has about 130,000 clones, approximately 80% appearing once.

Input material: PBMCs. The source is a girl aged 2-15 years in good health and CMV-seronegative. The V gene is TRBV4-1, the J gene TRBJ2-1; no reliable D call. In DNA form, the CDR3 reads TGCGCCAGCAGGAGGAAAGGAGACCGTAACAATGAGCAGTTCTTC. This translates into CASRRKGDRNNEQFF.